This T cell receptor (beta chain) was captured by sequencing in a study of CD8+CD57+ T cells in acquired aplastic anemia listed by TCRdb under 2018. The study in broad terms: Extracted DNA from sorted CD4+ and CD8+ cells averaged approximately 3 ug, ranging from about 0.2 to 30 ug. Healthy donor samples averaged about 10 million reads for CD4+ and about 11 million for CD8+ cells. Results and caveats for the whole study, not just this receptor: CD8+ Simpson's diversity did not differ significantly between patients and healthy controls (P=0.060). Nearly 30 CD8+ CDR3 sequences were found in both patients and controls but appeared to be highly expressed in patients and within the immunodominant clones of the patients.

Profiling of TCR beta VDJ combinations and CDR3 sequences used genomic DNA as the template. An Illumina HiSeq 2000 was used for TCR repertoire sequencing. The paper's data handling went like this. TRBV/TRBJ rearrangement plots, CDR3 size and DJ length profiles, and Simpson's diversity index were used to assess repertoires. Whichever DNA sequence was most abundant in the deep sequencing data was defined as the immunodominant clone. CDR3 amino acid sequences were checked for sharing between subjects and were compared against published repertoires and the VDJdb database. Starting from the raw public reads, TCRdb applied fastp trimming at Q25, assembled clones with MiXCR and retained in-frame beta chains. Rows are combined by CDR3 protein, so each entry shows the most common genes and DNA. TCRdb's processing, not the study's, gives the V and J calls here. In all, the sample holds over 150,000 distinct CDR3 sequences, and around 45% of those were seen once. The ten biggest clones cover approximately 1% of the sample.

Cut back by 7 bases and 2 bases, the V and J ends lie 16 bases apart. The CDR3 contains 15 residues, cysteine and phenylalanine counted. Of the read, only the CDR3 DNA is kept; its 45 bases are in frame from base 1. Via the germline V gene, CDR1 is SGHVS and CDR2 FQNEAQ. The study deep-sequenced TCR repertoires of sorted CD4+ and CD8+ blood T cells from severe aplastic anemia patients and healthy subjects. Ficoll-Paque density gradient centrifugation was used to isolate peripheral blood mononuclear cells. Before DNA extraction, CD4+ and CD8+ T cells were sorted by FACS or by magnetic beads. The count of this clonotype is one. It has no known antigen specificity. Base qualities are not recorded, but no much larger clone differs from it by a single base. A single read makes a weak case.

Sequences were obtained from sorted CD4+, CD8+, or CD8+CD57+ T cells (not recorded which) from PBMCs. The rearranged chain carries TRBV7-8 and TRBJ2-3; no D gene can be assigned with confidence. The receptor was derived from a human donor in good health. The sequence in DNA is TGTGCCAGCAACCCAACAAGAGTCCCCACAGATACGCAGTATTTT. Its protein product is CASNPTRVPTDTQYF.